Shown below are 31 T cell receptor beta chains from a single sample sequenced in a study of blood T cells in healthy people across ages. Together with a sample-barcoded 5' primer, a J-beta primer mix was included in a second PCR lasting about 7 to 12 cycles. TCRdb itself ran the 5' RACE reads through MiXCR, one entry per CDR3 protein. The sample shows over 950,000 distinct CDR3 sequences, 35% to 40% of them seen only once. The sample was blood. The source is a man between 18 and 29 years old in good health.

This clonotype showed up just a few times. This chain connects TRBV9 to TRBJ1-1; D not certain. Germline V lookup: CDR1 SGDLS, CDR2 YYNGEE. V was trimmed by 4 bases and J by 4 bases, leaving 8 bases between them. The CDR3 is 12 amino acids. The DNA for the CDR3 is TGTGCCAGCAGCAGGGATGGCACTGAAGCTTTCTTT. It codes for CASSRDGTEAFF.

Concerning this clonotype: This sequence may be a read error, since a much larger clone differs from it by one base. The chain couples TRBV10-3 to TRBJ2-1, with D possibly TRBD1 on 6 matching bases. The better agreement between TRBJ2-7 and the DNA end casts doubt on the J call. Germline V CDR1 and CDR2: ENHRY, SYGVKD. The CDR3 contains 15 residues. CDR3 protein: CAISPRQEDYNEQYF. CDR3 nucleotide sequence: TGTGCCATCAGCCCCCGACAGGAAGACTACAATGAGCAGTACTTC.

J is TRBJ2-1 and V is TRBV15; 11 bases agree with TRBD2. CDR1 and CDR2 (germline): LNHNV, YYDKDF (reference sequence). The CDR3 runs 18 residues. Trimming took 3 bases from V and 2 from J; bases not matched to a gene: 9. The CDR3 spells CATSSVSSGGLTYNEQFF. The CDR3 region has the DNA TGTGCCACCAGCAGCGTTTCTAGCGGGGGGCTTACCTACAATGAGCAGTTCTTC.

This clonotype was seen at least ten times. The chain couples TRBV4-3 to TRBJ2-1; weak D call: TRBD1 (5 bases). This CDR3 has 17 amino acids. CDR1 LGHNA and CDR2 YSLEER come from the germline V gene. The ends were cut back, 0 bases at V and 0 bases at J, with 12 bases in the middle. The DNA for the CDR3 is TGCGCCAGCAGCCAAGATCCCCAGGGCCTCTCCTACAATGAGCAGTTCTTC. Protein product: CASSQDPQGLSYNEQFF.

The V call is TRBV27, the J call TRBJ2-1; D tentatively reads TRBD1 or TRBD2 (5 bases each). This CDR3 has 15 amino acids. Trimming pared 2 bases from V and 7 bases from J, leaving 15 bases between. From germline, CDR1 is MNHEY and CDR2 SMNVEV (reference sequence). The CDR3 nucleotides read TGTGCCAGCAGTTTAGAGGGGTCTCAAAGAAATGAGCAGTTCTTC. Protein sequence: CASSLEGSQRNEQFF.

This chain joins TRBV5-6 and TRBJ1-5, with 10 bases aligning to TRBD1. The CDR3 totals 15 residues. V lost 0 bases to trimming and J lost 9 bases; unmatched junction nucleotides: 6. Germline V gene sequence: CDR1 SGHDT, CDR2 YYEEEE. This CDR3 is CASSLGQGAGMPQHF. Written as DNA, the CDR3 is TGTGCCAGCAGCTTGGGACAGGGGGCCGGAATGCCCCAGCATTTT.

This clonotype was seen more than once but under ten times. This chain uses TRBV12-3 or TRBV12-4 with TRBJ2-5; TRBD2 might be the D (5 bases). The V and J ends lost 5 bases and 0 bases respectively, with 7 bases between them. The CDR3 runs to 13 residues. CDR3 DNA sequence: TGTGCCAGCAGTCGGACTTACCAAGAGACCCAGTACTTC. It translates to CASSRTYQETQYF.

The CDR3, as DNA: TGTGCCATCAGTGAGTCTGGGACAGCTAATGAAAAACTGTTTTTT. Translation: CAISESGTANEKLFF. This rearrangement joins TRBV10-3 to TRBJ1-4; TRBD1 matches 7 bases. The CDR3 has 15 amino acids. CDR1 and CDR2 (germline): ENHRY, SYGVKD. J was trimmed by 3 bases and V by 0 bases; bases with no gene match: 1.

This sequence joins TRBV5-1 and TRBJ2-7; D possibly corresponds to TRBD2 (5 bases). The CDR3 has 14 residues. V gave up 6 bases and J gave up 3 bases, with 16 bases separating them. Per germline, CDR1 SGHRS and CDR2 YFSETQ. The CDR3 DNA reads TGCGCCAGCAAACTGGACGGGAATAACTACGAGCAGTACTTC. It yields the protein CASKLDGNNYEQYF. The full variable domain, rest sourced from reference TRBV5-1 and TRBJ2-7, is KAGVTQTPRYLIKTRGQQVTLSCSPISGHRSVSWYQQTPGQGLQFLFEYFSETQRNKGNFPGRFSGRQFSNSRSEMNVSTLELGDSALYLCASKLDGNNYEQYFGPGTRLTVT.

The chain's CDR3 is CASSKASTGRQPQHF. DNA of the CDR3: TGTGCCAGCAGCAAAGCTTCGACAGGGCGTCAGCCCCAGCATTTT. The chain has TRBV21-1 and TRBJ1-5; the table assigns TRBD1, which was not confirmed against the DNA. TRBV21-1 corresponds to a pseudogene. The CDR3 length is 15 residues.

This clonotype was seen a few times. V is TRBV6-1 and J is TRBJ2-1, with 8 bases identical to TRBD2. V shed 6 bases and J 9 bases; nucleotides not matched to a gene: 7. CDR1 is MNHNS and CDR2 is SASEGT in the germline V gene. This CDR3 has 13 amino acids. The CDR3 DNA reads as TGTGCCAGCAGACTAGCGGAAGACGGTGAGCAGTTCTTC. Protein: CASRLAEDGEQFF.

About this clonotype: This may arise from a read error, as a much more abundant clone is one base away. Here the CDR3 DNA reads TGCAGCGTTGATGGGGGGGAACTCACAGATACGCAGTATTTT. The encoded protein is CSVDGGELTDTQYF. This sequence joins TRBV29-1 and TRBJ2-3; 7 positions match TRBD2. This CDR3 is 14 amino acids long. Looked up from germline, CDR1 is SQVTM and CDR2 is ANQGSEA. V dropped 3 bases and J dropped 2; count of bases not matched to a gene: 5.

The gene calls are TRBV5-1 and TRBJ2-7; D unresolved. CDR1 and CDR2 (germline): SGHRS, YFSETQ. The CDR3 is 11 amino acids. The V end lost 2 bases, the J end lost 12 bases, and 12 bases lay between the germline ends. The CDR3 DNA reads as TGCGCCAGCAGCTTTCGCGAGACCCCGTACTTC. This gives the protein CASSFRETPYF.

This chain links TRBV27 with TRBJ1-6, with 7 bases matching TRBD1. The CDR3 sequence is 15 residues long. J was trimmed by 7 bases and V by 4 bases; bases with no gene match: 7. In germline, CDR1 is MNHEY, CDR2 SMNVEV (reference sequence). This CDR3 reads CASSYRQGANSPLHF. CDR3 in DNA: TGTGCCAGCAGTTATCGACAGGGTGCCAATTCACCCCTCCACTTT.

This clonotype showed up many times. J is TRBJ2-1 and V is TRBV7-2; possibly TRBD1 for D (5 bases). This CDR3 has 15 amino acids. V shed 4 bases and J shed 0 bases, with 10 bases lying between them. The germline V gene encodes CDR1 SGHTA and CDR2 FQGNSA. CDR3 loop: CASSSRQSSYNEQFF. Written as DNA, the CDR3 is TGTGCCAGCAGCTCCCGACAGAGCTCCTACAATGAGCAGTTCTTC.

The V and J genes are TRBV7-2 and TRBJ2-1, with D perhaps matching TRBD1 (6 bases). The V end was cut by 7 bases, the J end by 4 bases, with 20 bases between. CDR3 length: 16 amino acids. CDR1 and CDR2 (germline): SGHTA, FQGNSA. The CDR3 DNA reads TGTGCCAGCATCGAGGGTGGGACACCGTCTTACAATGAGCAGTTCTTC. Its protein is CASIEGGTPSYNEQFF.

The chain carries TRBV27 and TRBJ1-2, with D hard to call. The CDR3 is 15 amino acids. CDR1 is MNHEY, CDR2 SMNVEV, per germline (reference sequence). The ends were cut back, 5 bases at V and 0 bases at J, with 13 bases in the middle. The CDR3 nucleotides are TGTGCCAGCAGTACCATAAAAGCTCCTAACTATGGCTACACCTTC. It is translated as CASSTIKAPNYGYTF.

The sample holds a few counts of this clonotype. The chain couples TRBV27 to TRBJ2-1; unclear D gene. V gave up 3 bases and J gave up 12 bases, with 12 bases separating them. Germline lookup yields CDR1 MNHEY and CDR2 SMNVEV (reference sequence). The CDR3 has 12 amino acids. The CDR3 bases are TGTGCCAGCAGTTTCGGACGTCAGCGGCAGTTCTTC. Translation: CASSFGRQRQFF.

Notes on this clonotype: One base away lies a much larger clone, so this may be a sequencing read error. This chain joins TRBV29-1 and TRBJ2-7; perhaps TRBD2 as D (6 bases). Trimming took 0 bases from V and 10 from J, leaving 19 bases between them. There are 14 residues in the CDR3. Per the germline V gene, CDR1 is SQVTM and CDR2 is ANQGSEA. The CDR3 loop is CSVEDWGVQEAQYF. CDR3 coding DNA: TGCAGCGTTGAAGATTGGGGGGTCCAAGAGGCCCAGTACTTC.

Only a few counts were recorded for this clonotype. The CDR3 spells CASSPGVGGAETQYF. As DNA, the CDR3 is TGTGCCAGCAGTCCAGGGGTGGGGGGCGCGGAGACCCAGTACTTC. The rearrangement links TRBV27 to TRBJ2-5, with D possibly being TRBD1 or TRBD2 (6 bases each). Trimming cost V 5 bases and J 5 bases, with 18 bases left between them. The CDR3 has 15 residues. Germline V lookup: CDR1 MNHEY, CDR2 SMNVEV (reference sequence).

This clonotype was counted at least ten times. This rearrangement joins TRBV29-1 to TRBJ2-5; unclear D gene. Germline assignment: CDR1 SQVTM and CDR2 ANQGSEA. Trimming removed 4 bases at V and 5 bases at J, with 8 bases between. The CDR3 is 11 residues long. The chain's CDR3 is CSVVGSETQYF. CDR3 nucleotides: TGCAGCGTTGTGGGGTCGGAGACCCAGTACTTC.

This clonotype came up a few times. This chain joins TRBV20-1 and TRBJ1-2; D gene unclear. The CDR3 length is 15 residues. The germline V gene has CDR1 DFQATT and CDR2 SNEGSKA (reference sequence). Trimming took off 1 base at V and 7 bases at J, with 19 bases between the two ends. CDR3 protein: CSARAAGVIGFGYTF. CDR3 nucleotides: TGCAGTGCTAGAGCCGCCGGTGTCATTGGTTTTGGCTACACCTTC.

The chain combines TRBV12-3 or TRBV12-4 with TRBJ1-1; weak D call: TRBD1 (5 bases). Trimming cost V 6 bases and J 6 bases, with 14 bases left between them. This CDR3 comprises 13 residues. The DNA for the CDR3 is TGTGCCAGCAGCGCTCCGGGACCCGCTGAAGCTTTCTTT. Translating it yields CASSAPGPAEAFF.

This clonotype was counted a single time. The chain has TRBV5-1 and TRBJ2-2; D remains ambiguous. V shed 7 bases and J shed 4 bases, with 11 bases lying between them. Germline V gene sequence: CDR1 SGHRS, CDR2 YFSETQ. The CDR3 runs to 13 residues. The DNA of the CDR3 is TGCGCCAGCTTGAGAGACGTCACCGGGGAGCTGTTTTTT. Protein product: CASLRDVTGELFF.

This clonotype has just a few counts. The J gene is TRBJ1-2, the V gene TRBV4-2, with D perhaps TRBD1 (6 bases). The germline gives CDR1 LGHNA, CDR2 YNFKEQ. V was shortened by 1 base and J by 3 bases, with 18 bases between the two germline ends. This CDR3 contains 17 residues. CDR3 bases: TGTGCCAGCAGCCAAGCCCCTAGGGCAGGGGACGACTATGGCTACACCTTC. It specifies CASSQAPRAGDDYGYTF.

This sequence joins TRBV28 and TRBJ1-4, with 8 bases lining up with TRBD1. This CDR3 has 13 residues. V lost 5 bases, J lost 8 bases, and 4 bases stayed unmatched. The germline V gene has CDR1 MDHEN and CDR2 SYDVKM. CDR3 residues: CASSEQGVEKLFF. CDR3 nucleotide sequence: TGTGCCAGCAGTGAACAGGGGGTGGAAAAACTGTTTTTT. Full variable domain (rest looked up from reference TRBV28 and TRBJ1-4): DVKVTQSSRYLVKRTGEKVFLECVQDMDHENMFWYRQDPGLGLRLIYFSYDVKMKEKGDIPEGYSVSREKKERFSLILESASTNQTSMYLCASSEQGVEKLFFGSGTQLSVL.

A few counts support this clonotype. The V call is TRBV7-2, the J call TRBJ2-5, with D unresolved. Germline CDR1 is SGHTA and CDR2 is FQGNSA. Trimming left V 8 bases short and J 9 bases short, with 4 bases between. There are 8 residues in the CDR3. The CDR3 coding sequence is TGTGCCAGCGAGGCCCAGTACTTC. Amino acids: CASEAQYF.

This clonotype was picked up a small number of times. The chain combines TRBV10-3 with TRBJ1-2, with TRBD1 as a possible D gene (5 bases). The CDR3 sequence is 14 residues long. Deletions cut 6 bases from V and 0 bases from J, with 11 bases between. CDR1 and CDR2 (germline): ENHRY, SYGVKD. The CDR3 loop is CAISRDSSNYGYTF. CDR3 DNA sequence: TGTGCCATCAGCAGGGACTCGTCTAACTATGGCTACACCTTC.

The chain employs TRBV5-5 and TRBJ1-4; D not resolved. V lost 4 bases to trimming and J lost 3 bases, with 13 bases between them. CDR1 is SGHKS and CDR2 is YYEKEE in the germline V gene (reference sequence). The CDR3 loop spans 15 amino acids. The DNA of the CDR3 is TGTGCCAGCAGCCGGGAAGGAACATCTAATGAAAAACTGTTTTTT. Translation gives CASSREGTSNEKLFF. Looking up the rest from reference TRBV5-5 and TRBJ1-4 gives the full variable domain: DAGVTQSPTHLIKTRGQQVTLRCSPISGHKSVSWYQQVLGQGPQFIFQYYEKEERGRGNFPDRFSARQFPNYSSELNVNALLLGDSALYLCASSREGTSNEKLFFGSGTQLSVL.

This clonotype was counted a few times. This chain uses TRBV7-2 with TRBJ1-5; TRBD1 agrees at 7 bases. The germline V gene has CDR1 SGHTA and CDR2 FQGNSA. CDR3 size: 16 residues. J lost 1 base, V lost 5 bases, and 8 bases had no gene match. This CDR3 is CASSRDSILSNQPQHF. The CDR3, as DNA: TGTGCCAGCAGCCGGGACAGTATACTAAGCAATCAGCCCCAGCATTTT. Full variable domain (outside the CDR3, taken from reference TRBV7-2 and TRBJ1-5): GAGVSQSPSNKVTEKGKDVELRCDPISGHTALYWYRQSLGQGLEFLIYFQGNSAPDKSGLPSDRFSAERTGGSVSTLTIQRTQQEDSAVYLCASSRDSILSNQPQHFGDGTRLSIL.

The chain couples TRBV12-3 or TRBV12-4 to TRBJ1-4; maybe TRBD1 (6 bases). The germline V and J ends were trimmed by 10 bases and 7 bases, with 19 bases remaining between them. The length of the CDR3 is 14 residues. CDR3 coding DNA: TGTGCCACCGTTGGTACAGGGCCCCTTGAAAAACTGTTTTTT. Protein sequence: CATVGTGPLEKLFF.